These 25 T cell receptor beta chains share one sample of origin, sequenced in a study of response to subunit inactivated influenza vaccine. TCRdb recomputed calls from the RT-PCR reads with MiXCR, one row per CDR3 protein. Of some 500,000 distinct CDR3 sequences in the sample, roughly 27% are singletons; the top ten hold under 2.5%. The material sequenced was CD4+ T cells sorted from PBMCs, taken roughly 5 days after vaccination. All receptors derive from a man between 45 and 60 years old who received an inactivated influenza vaccine.

The chain is built from TRBV25-1 and TRBJ2-5; possible D gene TRBD1, 5 bases. CDR1 is MGHDK and CDR2 is SYGVNS in the germline V gene. V lost 3 bases, J lost 4 bases, and 9 bases lay in between. The CDR3 runs 13 residues. The CDR3 DNA follows: TGTGCCAGCAGTGACAGGGTGGGAGAGACCCAGTACTTC. Encoded protein: CASSDRVGETQYF.

The rearrangement joins TRBV7-2 to TRBJ1-6; D perhaps matches TRBD1 (6 bases). This CDR3 has 16 amino acids. In germline, CDR1 is SGHTA, CDR2 FQGNSA. V lost 1 base, J lost 5 bases, and 12 bases lay in between. As DNA, the CDR3 is TGTGCCAGCAGCTTAGTCGGAGGGGGGAATAATTCACCCCTCCACTTT. Translating it yields CASSLVGGGNNSPLHF.

This clonotype has a handful of counts. V is TRBV7-3 and J is TRBJ2-7; D gene unclear. Germline V CDR1 and CDR2: SGHTA, FQGTGA. The CDR3 has 13 amino acids. V gave up 5 bases and J gave up 7 bases, with 15 bases separating them. The CDR3 loop is CASSAMRDGEQYF. As DNA, the CDR3 is TGTGCCAGCAGCGCTATGCGTGACGGGGAGCAGTACTTC.

The chain recombines TRBV6-5 with TRBJ1-1, with 7 bases aligning to TRBD1. Germline assignment: CDR1 MNHEY and CDR2 SVGAGI. Trimming took 6 bases from V and 4 from J; bases not matched to a gene: 2. The CDR3 covers 12 residues. DNA for the CDR3: TGTGCCAGCAGACAGGGGTCCACTGAAGCTTTCTTT. Translation gives CASRQGSTEAFF.

This clonotype showed up just a few times. The CDR3 nucleotides read TGCGCCAGCAGCTTGGACGGAGATAGCAATCAGCCCCAGCATTTT. Its translation: CASSLDGDSNQPQHF. The V gene is TRBV5-1, the J gene TRBJ1-5; D ambiguous. This CDR3 is built from 15 residues. The ends were cut back, 0 bases at V and 0 bases at J, with 7 bases in the middle. Per germline, CDR1 SGHRS and CDR2 YFSETQ. Full variable domain (rest looked up from reference TRBV5-1 and TRBJ1-5): KAGVTQTPRYLIKTRGQQVTLSCSPISGHRSVSWYQQTPGQGLQFLFEYFSETQRNKGNFPGRFSGRQFSNSRSEMNVSTLELGDSALYLCASSLDGDSNQPQHFGDGTRLSIL.

This clonotype was seen more than once but under ten times. This chain connects TRBV28 to TRBJ2-7; tentative D call: TRBD2 (6 bases). The CDR3 runs to 15 residues. V was pared by 3 bases and J by 3 bases, with 15 bases between. The V gene's germline CDR1 is MDHEN and CDR2 SYDVKM. For the CDR3, the DNA is TGTGCCAGCAGTTTCCCCTTTGGAGGGAACTACGAGCAGTACTTC. It yields the protein CASSFPFGGNYEQYF.

The chain uses TRBV20-1 and TRBJ2-5; 9 bases fit TRBD2. Trimming at V came to 0 bases and at J to 3 bases, leaving 8 bases not matched to a gene. The length of the CDR3 is 16 residues. CDR1 and CDR2 (germline): DFQATT, SNEGSKA (reference sequence). Written as DNA, the CDR3 is TGCAGTGCTAGAGATTACGGACTAGCGATTGAAGAGACCCAGTACTTC. It yields the protein CSARDYGLAIEETQYF.

The chain joins TRBV5-1 to TRBJ2-6; D remains ambiguous. The CDR3 contains 14 residues. V dropped 3 bases and J dropped 1 base, with 5 bases sitting between them. CDR1 SGHRS and CDR2 YFSETQ come from the germline V gene. In nucleotides, the CDR3 is TGCGCCAGCAGCTCTCAATCTGGGGCCAACGTCCTGACTTTC. This sequence encodes CASSSQSGANVLTF.

The chain has TRBV11-2 and TRBJ2-1; TRBD2 matches 13 bases. The CDR3 spans 17 residues. Germline V gene sequence: CDR1 SGHAT, CDR2 FQNNGV. With 0 bases clipped from V and 10 bases from J, the junction kept 9 bases outside the gene matches. The CDR3 reads CASSLDRTSGSMREQFF. CDR3 coding DNA: TGTGCCAGCAGCTTAGACAGGACTAGCGGGAGTATGCGGGAGCAGTTCTTC.

This chain joins TRBV7-2 and TRBJ2-3; 9 bases match TRBD1. J gave up 5 bases and V 4 bases, and 7 bases lay outside the gene matches. Looked up from germline, CDR1 is SGHTA and CDR2 is FQGNSA. The CDR3 spans 15 residues. The CDR3: CASSSGDRAGDTQYF. The CDR3 nucleotides are TGTGCCAGCAGCTCAGGGGACAGGGCGGGAGATACGCAGTATTTT.

The chain joins TRBV20-1 to TRBJ1-6; 11 bases are shared with TRBD1. V shed 5 bases and J 10 bases; nucleotides not matched to a gene: 4. CDR3 length equals 13 residues. Germline V gives CDR1 DFQATT, CDR2 SNEGSKA (reference sequence). The CDR3, as DNA: TGCAGTGCTCTTGGGACAGGGGGATCACCCCTCCACTTT. Its translation is CSALGTGGSPLHF.

This clonotype was observed a few times. This CDR3 reads CASSVAGDSNQPQHF. The CDR3, as DNA: TGTGCCAGCAGCGTAGCGGGAGATAGCAATCAGCCCCAGCATTTT. The rearrangement links TRBV9 to TRBJ1-5; D uncertain. The V end lost 0 bases, the J end lost 0 bases, and 7 bases lay between the germline ends. This CDR3 comprises 15 residues. Germline values: CDR1 SGDLS, CDR2 YYNGEE.

This clonotype was observed a handful of times. This CDR3 reads CASSLEMDRAGEQYF. The CDR3 region has the DNA TGCGCCAGCAGCTTGGAGATGGACAGGGCGGGCGAGCAGTACTTC. The chain employs TRBV5-1 and TRBJ2-7; TRBD1 aligns across 8 bases. This CDR3 is 15 amino acids long. Per germline, CDR1 SGHRS and CDR2 YFSETQ. V shed 0 bases, J shed 6 bases, and the junction held 8 bases outside the gene matches.

The chain joins TRBV27 to TRBJ1-2; no definite D call. The CDR3 extends over 16 amino acids. Germline V CDR1 and CDR2: MNHEY, SMNVEV (reference sequence). The V end was cut by 3 bases, the J end by 0 bases, with 14 bases between. The CDR3 DNA follows: TGTGCCAGCAGTTTCCTCCGGGCCCCAACTAACTATGGCTACACCTTC. Translation: CASSFLRAPTNYGYTF.

In its sample, this clonotype was seen a few times. The rearrangement links TRBV7-8 to TRBJ2-7; D tentatively reads TRBD1 or TRBD2 (5 bases each). The V end lost 1 base, the J end lost 0 bases, and 10 bases lay between the germline ends. The CDR3 is made up of 15 amino acids. CDR1 is SGHVS, CDR2 FQNEAQ, per germline. The CDR3 DNA reads as TGTGCCAGCAGCTTAGTCCCAGGGACCTCCTACGAGCAGTACTTC. It encodes CASSLVPGTSYEQYF.

CDR3 amino acids: CASSYSTGNTEAFF. CDR3 nucleotides: TGTGCCAGCAGTTACTCTACGGGGAACACTGAAGCTTTCTTT. The chain employs TRBV6-5 and TRBJ1-1; no clear D gene. The germline gives CDR1 MNHEY, CDR2 SVGAGI. This CDR3 region has 14 residues. V was cut by 0 bases and J by 1 base, with 6 bases left in between.

The rearrangement joins TRBV20-1 to TRBJ2-1; the D is unclear. This CDR3 is built from 13 residues. CDR1 and CDR2 (germline): DFQATT, SNEGSKA (reference sequence). Trimming took off 5 bases at V and 3 bases at J, with 11 bases between the two ends. CDR3 loop: CSAPVAVYNEQFF. CDR3 nucleotides: TGCAGTGCTCCGGTGGCGGTCTACAATGAGCAGTTCTTC.

The gene calls are TRBV28 and TRBJ1-1; D ambiguous. Germline CDR1 and CDR2: MDHEN and SYDVKM. Trimming removed 2 bases at V and 2 bases at J, with 12 bases between. The CDR3 is made up of 15 amino acids. CDR3 DNA sequence: TGTGCCAGCAGTTTAATCGGACTGGTCAACACTGAAGCTTTCTTT. This encodes CASSLIGLVNTEAFF.

This chain's CDR3 is CASSLAASGGLRDTQYF. Written as DNA, the CDR3 is TGCGCCAGCAGCTTGGCGGCTAGCGGGGGCCTACGAGATACGCAGTATTTT. The chain couples TRBV5-1 to TRBJ2-3; 10 bases are a match to TRBD2. The germline gives CDR1 SGHRS, CDR2 YFSETQ. Trimming at V came to 0 bases and at J to 5 bases, leaving 9 bases not matched to a gene. The CDR3 length is 17 residues.

This clonotype was recorded only once. This chain uses TRBV10-3 with TRBJ2-1; 9 nucleotides align to TRBD1. This CDR3 has 15 amino acids. CDR1 is ENHRY and CDR2 is SYGVKD in the germline V gene. V gave up 5 bases and J gave up 10 bases; unmatched junction bases: 12. The CDR3 protein is CAISRGGQGTSEQFF. CDR3 nucleotides: TGTGCCATCAGTAGGGGGGGACAGGGAACCTCGGAGCAGTTCTTC.

This clonotype was counted between two and nine times. The CDR3 DNA is TGTGCCAGCAGGTCCGTGGGGGGAAATGAAAAACTGTTTTTT. It yields the protein CASRSVGGNEKLFF. The chain carries TRBV6-1 and TRBJ1-4; possibly TRBD1 for D (5 bases). V was cut by 6 bases and J by 5 bases, with 13 bases left in between. This CDR3 is built from 14 residues. Germline CDR1 MNHNS, CDR2 SASEGT.

The sample holds a few counts of this clonotype. The chain employs TRBV18 and TRBJ2-7; 13 bases line up with TRBD2. The CDR3 loop spans 17 amino acids. CDR1 is KGHSH, CDR2 LQKENI, per germline. Unmatched junction bases numbered 6, after V lost 0 bases and J lost 4 bases. This CDR3 reads CASSPPQGLAGAYEQYF. The CDR3 DNA follows: TGTGCCAGCTCACCACCGCAAGGACTAGCGGGGGCTTACGAGCAGTACTTC.

This chain links TRBV14 with TRBJ1-1, with 9 nucleotides matching TRBD1. CDR3 length equals 15 residues. V dropped 5 bases and J dropped 7; count of bases not matched to a gene: 11. Looked up from germline, CDR1 is SGHDN and CDR2 is FVKESK. In DNA, the CDR3 is TGTGCCAGCAGCGCTCGACAGGGGGGGGACATTGAAGCTTTCTTT. Encoded protein: CASSARQGGDIEAFF. The variable domain in full, completed from reference TRBV14 and TRBJ1-1, reads EAGVTQFPSHSVIEKGQTVTLRCDPISGHDNLYWYRRVMGKEIKFLLHFVKESKQDESGMPNNRFLAERTGGTYSTLKVQPAELEDSGVYFCASSARQGGDIEAFFGQGTRLTVV.

The chain is built from TRBV5-1 and TRBJ2-3; D is undetermined. Germline loops: CDR1 SGHRS, CDR2 YFSETQ. This CDR3 is 13 amino acids long. V lost 2 bases to trimming and J lost 6 bases, with 10 bases between them. CDR3: CASSFEPHDTQYF. The CDR3 bases are TGCGCCAGCAGCTTCGAACCCCACGATACGCAGTATTTT.

This clonotype turned up a few times. The gene calls are TRBV9 and TRBJ2-2; a weak D match, TRBD2 (6 bases). Germline CDR1 reads SGDLS; CDR2 reads YYNGEE. V lost 4 bases and J 5 bases, leaving 21 bases between the germline ends. The CDR3 is made up of 17 amino acids. In DNA, the CDR3 is TGTGCCAGCAGCCCCTCCGGGACTTCTTGGGGAACCGGGGAGCTGTTTTTT. It encodes CASSPSGTSWGTGELFF.